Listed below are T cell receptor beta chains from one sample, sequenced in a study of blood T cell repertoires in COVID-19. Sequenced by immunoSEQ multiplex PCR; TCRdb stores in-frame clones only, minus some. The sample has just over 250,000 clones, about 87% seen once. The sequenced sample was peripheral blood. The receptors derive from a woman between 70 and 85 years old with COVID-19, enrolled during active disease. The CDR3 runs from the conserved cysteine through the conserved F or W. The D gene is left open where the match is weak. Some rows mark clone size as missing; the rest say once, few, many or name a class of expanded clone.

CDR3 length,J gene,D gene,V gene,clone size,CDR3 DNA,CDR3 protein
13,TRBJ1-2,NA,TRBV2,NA,TGTGCCAGCAGGGAGGGACTCATCTATGGCTACACCTTC,CASREGLIYGYTF
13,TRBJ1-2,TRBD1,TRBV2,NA,TGTGCCAGCGTGACAGGGCCAACGGAGGGCTACACCTTC,CASVTGPTEGYTF
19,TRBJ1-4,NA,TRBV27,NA,TGTGCCAGCAGTTTACACCCCAGACTGGGGGGAGGTGTGCGAGAAAAACTGTTTTTT,CASSLHPRLGGGVREKLFF
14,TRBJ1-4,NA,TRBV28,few,TGTGCCAGCAGAGCCAGCGCTGCCGTCGAAAAACTGTTTTTT,CASRASAAVEKLFF
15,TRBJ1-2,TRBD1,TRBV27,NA,TGTGCCAGCAGCACAGGGGTCGGGATTAACTATGGCTACACCTTC,CASSTGVGINYGYTF
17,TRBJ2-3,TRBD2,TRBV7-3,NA,TGTGCCAGCAGTCGCCGCGTAGCGGGAGGAGCCACAGATACGCAGTATTTT,CASSRRVAGGATDTQYF
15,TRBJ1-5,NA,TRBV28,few,TGTGCCAGCAGTTTCTTTGGGACACTAGATCAGCCCCAGCATTTT,CASSFFGTLDQPQHF
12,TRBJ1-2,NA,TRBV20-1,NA,TGCAGTGCTAGTGCCAGTAACTATGGCTACACCTTC,CSASASNYGYTF
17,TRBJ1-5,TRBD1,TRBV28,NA,TGTGCCAGCAGTTTAGGGACAGGGGGCGGAGGCAATCAGCCCCAGCATTTT,CASSLGTGGGGNQPQHF
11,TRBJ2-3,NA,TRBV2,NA,TGTGCCAGCTGGCTCACAGATACGCAGTATTTT,CASWLTDTQYF
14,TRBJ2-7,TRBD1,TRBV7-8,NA,TGTGCCAGCAGCAAACAGGGGGCCGACTACGAGCAGTACTTC,CASSKQGADYEQYF
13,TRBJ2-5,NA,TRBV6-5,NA,TGTGCCAGCAGTTATTTATTTCGAGAGACCCAGTACTTC,CASSYLFRETQYF
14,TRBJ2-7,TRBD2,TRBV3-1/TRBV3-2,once,TGTGCCAGCAGCCAAGGGGGGGGTTCCTACGAGCAGTACTTC,CASSQGGGSYEQYF
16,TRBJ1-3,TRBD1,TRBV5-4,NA,TGTGCCAGCAGCTCGGACACAGGGGGCTGGGGAAACACCATATATTTT,CASSSDTGGWGNTIYF
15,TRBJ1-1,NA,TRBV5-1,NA,TGCGCCAGCAGCTTGGGATGGAGCAAGAACACTGAAGCTTTCTTT,CASSLGWSKNTEAFF
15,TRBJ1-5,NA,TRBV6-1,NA,TGTGCCAGCAGTGAAGCCTGGGGGCGGAATCAGCCCCAGCATTTT,CASSEAWGRNQPQHF
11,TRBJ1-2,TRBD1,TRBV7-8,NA,TGTGCCAGCAGCTCGGGACAGGGCTACACCTTC,CASSSGQGYTF
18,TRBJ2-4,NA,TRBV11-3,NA,TGTGCCAGCAGCTTAGGCGGACATGCAATAGTAGCCAAAAACATTCAGTACTTC,CASSLGGHAIVAKNIQYF
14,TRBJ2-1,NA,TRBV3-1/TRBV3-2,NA,TGTGCCAGCAGCTACCGGGGTTTGGTTGTAGAGCAGTTCTTC,CASSYRGLVVEQFF
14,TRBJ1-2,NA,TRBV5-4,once,TGTGCCAGCAGCTTTGACAGTTCAGACTATGGCTACACCTTC,CASSFDSSDYGYTF
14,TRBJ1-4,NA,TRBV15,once,TGTGCCACCAGCGTATCCGGGATGGGGGGAAAACTGTTTTTT,CATSVSGMGGKLFF
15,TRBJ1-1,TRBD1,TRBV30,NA,TGTGCCTGGAGTCTCGGACAGGGGGCGGGCACTGAAGCTTTCTTT,CAWSLGQGAGTEAFF
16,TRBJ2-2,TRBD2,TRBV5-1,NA,TGCGCCAGCAGCTTCCTAGCGGGAGGCAACACCGGGGAGCTGTTTTTT,CASSFLAGGNTGELFF
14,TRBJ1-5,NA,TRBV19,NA,TGTGCCAGTAGTATTAGTGGGGGGAAACAGCCCCAGCATTTT,CASSISGGKQPQHF
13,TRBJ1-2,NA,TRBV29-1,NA,TGCAGCGTTGAATTGGGGAGGACCTATGGCTACACCTTC,CSVELGRTYGYTF
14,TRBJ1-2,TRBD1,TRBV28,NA,TGTGCCAGCAGATCCGACAGGGACTCGGGTGGCTACACCTTC,CASRSDRDSGGYTF
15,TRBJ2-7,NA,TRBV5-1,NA,TGCGCCAGCAGCTTGGAAGCGCCCCTACCCTACGAGCAGTACTTC,CASSLEAPLPYEQYF
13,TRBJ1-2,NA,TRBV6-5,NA,TGTGCCAGCAGGAGACAAGATGACTATGGCTACACCTTC,CASRRQDDYGYTF
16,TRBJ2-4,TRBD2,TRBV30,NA,TGTGCCTGGAGTCCAAGCGGGAGGGGAGCCAAAAACATTCAGTACTTC,CAWSPSGRGAKNIQYF
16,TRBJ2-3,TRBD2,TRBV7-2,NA,TGTGCCAGCAGCCTGAGACTAGCGGGACCCACAGATACGCAGTATTTT,CASSLRLAGPTDTQYF
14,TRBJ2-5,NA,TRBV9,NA,TGTGCCAGCAGTCAGGGACTGTCCCAAGAGACCCAGTACTTC,CASSQGLSQETQYF
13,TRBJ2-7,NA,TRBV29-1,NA,TGCAGCGTTGAAAAGGGTCGGGGCTACGAGCAGTACTTC,CSVEKGRGYEQYF
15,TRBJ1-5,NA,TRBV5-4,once,TGTGCCAGCAGCTTGTGGCCAGGGGCCGGACAGCCCCAGCATTTT,CASSLWPGAGQPQHF
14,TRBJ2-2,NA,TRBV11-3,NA,TGTGCCAGCAGCTTGGGGGGAGGCACCGGGGAGCTGTTTTTT,CASSLGGGTGELFF
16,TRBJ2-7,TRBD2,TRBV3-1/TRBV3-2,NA,TGTGCCAGCAGCCAAGATCTGGCGGGAGGGCCCCACGAGCAGTACTTC,CASSQDLAGGPHEQYF
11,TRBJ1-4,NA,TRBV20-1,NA,TGCATCTCCCCAACTAATGAAAAACTGTTTTTT,CISPTNEKLFF
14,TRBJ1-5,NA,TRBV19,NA,TGTGCCAGTAGCCCCAACGGGGGAAATCAGCCCCAGCATTTT,CASSPNGGNQPQHF
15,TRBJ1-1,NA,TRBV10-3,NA,TGTGCCATCAGTGAGTCGGGGGCTATGAACACTGAAGCTTTCTTT,CAISESGAMNTEAFF
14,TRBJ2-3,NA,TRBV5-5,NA,TGTGCCAGCAGCTTGAGCTACGGCACAGATACGCAGTATTTT,CASSLSYGTDTQYF
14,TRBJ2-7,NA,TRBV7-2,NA,TGTGCCAGCAGCTTACTACCGGGGAACTACGAGCAGTACTTC,CASSLLPGNYEQYF
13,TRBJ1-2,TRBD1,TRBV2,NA,TGTGCCAGCAGACAGACAGGGTTCTATGGCTACACCTTC,CASRQTGFYGYTF
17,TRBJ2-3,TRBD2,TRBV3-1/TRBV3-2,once,TGTGCCAGCAGCACGCGACTAGCGGGGGAAAGCACAGATACGCAGTATTTT,CASSTRLAGESTDTQYF
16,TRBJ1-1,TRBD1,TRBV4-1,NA,TGCGCCAGCAGCCCGAGGACAGGCATCATGAACACTGAAGCTTTCTTT,CASSPRTGIMNTEAFF
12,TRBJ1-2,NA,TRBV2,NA,TGTGCCAGCAGCCGGGATAACTATGGCTACACCTTC,CASSRDNYGYTF
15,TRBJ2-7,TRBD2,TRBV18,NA,TGTGCCAGCTCACCCTCCCTAGCGGGAGAATACGAGCAGTACTTC,CASSPSLAGEYEQYF
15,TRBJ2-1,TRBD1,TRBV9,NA,TGTGCCAGCAGACCCGGGACAGGGGCTTGGAATGAGCAGTTCTTC,CASRPGTGAWNEQFF
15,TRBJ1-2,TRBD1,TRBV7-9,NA,TGTGCCAGCAGCCTTGGACAGGGACCTAACTATGGCTACACCTTC,CASSLGQGPNYGYTF
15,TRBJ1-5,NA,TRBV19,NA,TGTGCCAGTAGTAGAGGTTCTTATAGCAATCAGCCCCAGCATTTT,CASSRGSYSNQPQHF
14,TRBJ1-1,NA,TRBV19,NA,TGTGCCAGTACTCTAATGGTGGGTAGCGCTGAAGCTTTCTTT,CASTLMVGSAEAFF
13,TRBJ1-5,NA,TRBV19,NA,TGTGCCAGTAGTAGGAGGGAAAATCAGCCCCAGCATTTT,CASSRRENQPQHF
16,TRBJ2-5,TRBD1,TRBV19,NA,TGTGCCAGTAGTAGAACGCGACAGGGGAGCTTCGAGACCCAGTACTTC,CASSRTRQGSFETQYF
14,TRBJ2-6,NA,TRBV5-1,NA,TGCGCCAGCAGCTTGGCTGTGGGGGCCAACGTCCTGACTTTC,CASSLAVGANVLTF
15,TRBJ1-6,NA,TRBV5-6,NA,TGTGCCAGCTCGGGAGGGGCCGTCTATAATTCACCCCTCCACTTT,CASSGGAVYNSPLHF
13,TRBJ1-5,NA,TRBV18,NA,TGTGCCAGCTCACCAGAGGGAAATCAGCCCCAGCATTTT,CASSPEGNQPQHF
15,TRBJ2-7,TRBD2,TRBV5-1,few,TGCGCCAGCAACACCGGGACTACCGATACCTACGAGCAGTACTTC,CASNTGTTDTYEQYF
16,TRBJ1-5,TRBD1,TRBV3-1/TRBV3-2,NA,TGTGCCAGCAGCCAAGACGGCAGGGGGCAAAATCAGCCCCAGCATTTT,CASSQDGRGQNQPQHF
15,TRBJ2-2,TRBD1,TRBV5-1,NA,TGCGCCAGCAGCTTCCGGGACAGCCGAACCGGGGAGCTGTTTTTT,CASSFRDSRTGELFF
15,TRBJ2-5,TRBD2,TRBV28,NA,TGTGCCAGCAGTATTAGCGGGAGGTCGGGGGAGACCCAGTACTTC,CASSISGRSGETQYF
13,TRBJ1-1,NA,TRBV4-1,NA,TGCGCCAGCAGCCCCGGGGTTAACACTGAAGCTTTCTTT,CASSPGVNTEAFF